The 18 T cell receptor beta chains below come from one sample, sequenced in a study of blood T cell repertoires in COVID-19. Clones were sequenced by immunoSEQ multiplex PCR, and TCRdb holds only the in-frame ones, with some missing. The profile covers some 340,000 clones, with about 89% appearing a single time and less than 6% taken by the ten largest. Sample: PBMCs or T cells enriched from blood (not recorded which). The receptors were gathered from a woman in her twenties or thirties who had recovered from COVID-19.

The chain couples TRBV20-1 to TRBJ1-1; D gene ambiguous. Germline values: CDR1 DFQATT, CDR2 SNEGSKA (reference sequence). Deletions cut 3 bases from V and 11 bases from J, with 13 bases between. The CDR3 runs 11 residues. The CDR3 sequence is CSARGLGSAFF. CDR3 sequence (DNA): TGCAGTGCTAGGGGTCTGGGGAGTGCTTTCTTT.

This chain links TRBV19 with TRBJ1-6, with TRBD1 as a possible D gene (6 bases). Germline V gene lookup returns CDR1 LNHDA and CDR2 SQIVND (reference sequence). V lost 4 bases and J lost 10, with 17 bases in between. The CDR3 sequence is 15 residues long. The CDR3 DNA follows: TGTGCCAGTAGTAGGACAAGGGACATATCCTCACCCCTCCACTTT. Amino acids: CASSRTRDISSPLHF. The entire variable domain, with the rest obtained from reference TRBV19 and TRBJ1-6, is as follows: DGGITQSPKYLFRKEGQNVTLSCEQNLNHDAMYWYRQDPGQGLRLIYYSQIVNDFQKGDIAEGYSVSREKKESFPLTVTSAQKNPTAFYLCASSRTRDISSPLHFGNGTRLTVT.

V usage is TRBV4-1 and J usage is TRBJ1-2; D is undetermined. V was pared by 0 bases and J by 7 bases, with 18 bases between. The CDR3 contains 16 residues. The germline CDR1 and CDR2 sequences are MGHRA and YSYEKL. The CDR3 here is CASSQEPLSYLPGYTF. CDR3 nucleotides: TGCGCCAGCAGCCAAGAGCCCCTTAGTTATCTGCCTGGCTACACCTTC.

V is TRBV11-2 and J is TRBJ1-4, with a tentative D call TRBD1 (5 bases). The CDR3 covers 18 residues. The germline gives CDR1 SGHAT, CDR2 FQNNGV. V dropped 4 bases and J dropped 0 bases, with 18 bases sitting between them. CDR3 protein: CASSSKGLRRATNEKLFF. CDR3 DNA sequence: TGTGCCAGCAGCTCTAAGGGACTTAGGAGAGCAACTAATGAAAAACTGTTTTTT.

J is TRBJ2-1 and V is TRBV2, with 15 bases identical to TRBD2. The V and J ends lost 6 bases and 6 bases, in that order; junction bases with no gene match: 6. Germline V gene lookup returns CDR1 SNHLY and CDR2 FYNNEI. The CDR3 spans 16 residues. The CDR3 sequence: CASRGTSGGQVNEQFF. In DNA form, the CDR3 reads TGTGCCAGCAGGGGGACTAGCGGGGGGCAGGTCAATGAGCAGTTCTTC.

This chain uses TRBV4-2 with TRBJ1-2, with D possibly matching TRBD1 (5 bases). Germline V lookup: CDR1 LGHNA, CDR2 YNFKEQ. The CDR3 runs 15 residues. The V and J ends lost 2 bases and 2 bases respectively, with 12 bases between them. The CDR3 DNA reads TGTGCCAGCAGCCAAAACCAGGGATTGAACTATGGCTACACCTTC. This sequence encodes CASSQNQGLNYGYTF.

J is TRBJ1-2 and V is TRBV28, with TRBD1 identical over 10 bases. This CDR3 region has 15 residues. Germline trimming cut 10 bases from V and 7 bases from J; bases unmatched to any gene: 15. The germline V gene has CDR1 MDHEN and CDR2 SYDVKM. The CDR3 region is CAINPIPDRGLGYTF. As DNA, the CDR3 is TGTGCCATCAACCCGATACCCGACAGGGGGCTTGGCTACACCTTC.

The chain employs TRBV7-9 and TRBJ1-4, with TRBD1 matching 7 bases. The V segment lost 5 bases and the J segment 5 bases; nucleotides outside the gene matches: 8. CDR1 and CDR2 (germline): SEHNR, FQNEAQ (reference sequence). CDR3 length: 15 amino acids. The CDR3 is CASSILGTDNEKLFF. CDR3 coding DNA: TGTGCCAGCAGCATATTAGGGACAGACAATGAAAAACTGTTTTTT.

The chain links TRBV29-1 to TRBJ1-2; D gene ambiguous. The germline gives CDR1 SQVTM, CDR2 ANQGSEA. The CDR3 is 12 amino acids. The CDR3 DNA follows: TGCACGGTGGAGGATAGATCCTATGGCTACACCTTC. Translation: CTVEDRSYGYTF.

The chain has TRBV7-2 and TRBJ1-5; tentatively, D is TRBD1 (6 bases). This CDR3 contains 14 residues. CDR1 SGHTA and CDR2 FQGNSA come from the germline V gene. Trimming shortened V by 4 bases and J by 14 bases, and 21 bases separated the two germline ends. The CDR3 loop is CASSSEGVGTKEHF. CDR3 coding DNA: TGTGCCAGCAGCTCCGAGGGAGTCGGGACAAAAGAGCATTTT.

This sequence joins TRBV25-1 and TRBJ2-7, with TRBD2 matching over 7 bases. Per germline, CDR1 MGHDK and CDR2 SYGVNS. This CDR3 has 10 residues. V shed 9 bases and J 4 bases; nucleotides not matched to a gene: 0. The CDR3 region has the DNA TGTGCCAGGGGACTATACGAGCAGTACTTC. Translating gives CARGLYEQYF.

The CDR3 loop reads CASSRDGDSSPLHF. The CDR3 nucleotides are TGTGCCAGCAGCCGGGACGGGGACTCTTCACCCCTCCACTTT. The V gene is TRBV6-2 or TRBV6-3, the J gene TRBJ1-6, with TRBD1 as a possible D gene (5 bases). Trimming stripped 6 bases from V and 9 bases from J, with 15 bases between. The germline CDR1 and CDR2 sequences are MNHEY and SVGEGT. CDR3 size: 14 residues.

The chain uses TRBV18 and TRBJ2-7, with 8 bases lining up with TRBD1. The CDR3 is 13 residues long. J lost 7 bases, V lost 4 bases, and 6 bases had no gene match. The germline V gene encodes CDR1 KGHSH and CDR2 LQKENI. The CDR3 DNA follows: TGTGCCAGCTCACTTGGACAGGGAGAGGAGCAGTACTTC. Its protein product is CASSLGQGEEQYF. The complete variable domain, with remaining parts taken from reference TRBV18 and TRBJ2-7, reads NAGVMQNPRHLVRRRGQEARLRCSPMKGHSHVYWYRQLPEEGLKFMVYLQKENIIDESGMPKERFSAEFPKEGPSILRIQQVVRGDSAAYFCASSLGQGEEQYFGPGTRLTVT.

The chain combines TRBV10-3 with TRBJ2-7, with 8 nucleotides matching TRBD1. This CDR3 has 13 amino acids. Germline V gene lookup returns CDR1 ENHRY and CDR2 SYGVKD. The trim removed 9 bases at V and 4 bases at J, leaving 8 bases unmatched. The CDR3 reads CAIRTGLRYEQYF. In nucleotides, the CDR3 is TGTGCCATTAGGACAGGGCTTAGGTACGAGCAGTACTTC.

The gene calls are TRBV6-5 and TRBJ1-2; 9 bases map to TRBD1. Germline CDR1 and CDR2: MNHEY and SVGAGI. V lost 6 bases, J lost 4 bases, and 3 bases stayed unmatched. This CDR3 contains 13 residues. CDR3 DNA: TGTGCCAGCAGCCGGGACAGGGCCTATGGCTACACCTTC. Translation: CASSRDRAYGYTF.

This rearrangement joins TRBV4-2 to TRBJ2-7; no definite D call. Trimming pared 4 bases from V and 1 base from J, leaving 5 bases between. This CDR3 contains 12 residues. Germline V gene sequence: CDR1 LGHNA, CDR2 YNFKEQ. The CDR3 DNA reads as TGTGCCAGCAGCCCCAGATCCTACGAGCAGTACTTC. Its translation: CASSPRSYEQYF.

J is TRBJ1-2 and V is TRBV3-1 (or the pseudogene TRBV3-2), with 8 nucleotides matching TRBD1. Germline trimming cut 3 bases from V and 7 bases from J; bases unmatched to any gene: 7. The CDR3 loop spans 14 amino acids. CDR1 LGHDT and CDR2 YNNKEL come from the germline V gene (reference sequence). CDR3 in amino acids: CASSQATGAGGYTF. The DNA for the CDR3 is TGTGCCAGCAGCCAGGCGACAGGGGCGGGTGGCTACACCTTC.

In nucleotides, the CDR3 is TGTGCCAGCAGTTCTCAAACAGGAACGTCCTACAATGAGCAGTTCTTC. This gives the protein CASSSQTGTSYNEQFF. The gene calls are TRBV28 and TRBJ2-1; the D gene is possibly TRBD1 (5 bases). The germline V gene has CDR1 MDHEN and CDR2 SYDVKM. Trimming removed 4 bases at V and 1 base at J, with 14 bases between. The CDR3 extends over 16 amino acids.